The 13 T cell receptor beta chains below all came from one sample that was sequenced in a study of Tregs in tolerant kidney transplant recipients. TCRdb keeps only in-frame clones here, not all; method: immunoSEQ multiplex PCR. This table holds around 1,800 clones, about two thirds found once. For these TCRs, the target antigens are not known. Sample: CD8+ T cells from blood cultured with allogeneic cells. These receptors originate from a human donor in good health.

This clone has more than one count but fewer than ten. The chain uses TRBV19 and TRBJ2-7, with 13 bases identical to TRBD2. The V gene's germline CDR1 is LNHDA and CDR2 SQIVND (reference sequence). Trimming took 2 bases from V and 5 from J; bases not matched to a gene: 3. This CDR3 region has 15 residues. In nucleotides, the CDR3 is TGTGCCAGTAGTATATTGACTAGCGGGAGGAACGAGCAGTACTTC. This codes for CASSILTSGRNEQYF.

This clone was seen only a few times. V is TRBV6-5 and J is TRBJ1-2, with D possibly being TRBD1 (5 bases). Trimming cost V 5 bases and J 9 bases, with 10 bases left between them. The CDR3 loop spans 11 amino acids. The V gene's germline CDR1 is MNHEY and CDR2 SVGAGI. CDR3: CASSSGGSYTF. The CDR3 DNA reads TGTGCCAGCAGTAGCGGGGGGAGCTACACCTTC.

This sequence joins TRBV29-1 and TRBJ2-1; D is tentatively TRBD1 or TRBD2 (6 bases each). Germline-derived CDR1 and CDR2 are SQVTM and ANQGSEA. This CDR3 region has 11 residues. Deletions cut 2 bases from V and 12 bases from J, with 11 bases between. CDR3 DNA: TGCAGCGTTGAAACGGGGGCCGGGCAGTTCTTC. This translates into CSVETGAGQFF.

The chain has TRBV6-6 and TRBJ2-5; the D is unclear. V was trimmed by 2 bases and J by 7 bases, leaving 20 bases between them. The CDR3 length is 16 residues. Germline loops: CDR1 MNHNY, CDR2 SVGAGI (reference sequence). CDR3 protein: CASSYEVFGGFGTQYF. The CDR3 DNA follows: TGTGCCAGCAGTTACGAGGTCTTCGGTGGCTTTGGGACCCAGTACTTC.

DNA for the CDR3: TGCGCCAGCAGCCAAGAATTGCCGGGTTGGACTGAAGCTTTCTTT. Amino acid sequence: CASSQELPGWTEAFF. The chain uses TRBV4-1 and TRBJ1-1; no definite D call. CDR3 length equals 15 residues. Germline V lookup: CDR1 MGHRA, CDR2 YSYEKL. Trimming shortened V by 0 bases and J by 5 bases, and 13 bases separated the two germline ends.

In the case of this clone: The same CDR3 is also encoded by other DNA sequences in this sample. V and J are TRBV19 and TRBJ2-2, with 9 bases identical to TRBD2. CDR1 is LNHDA and CDR2 is SQIVND in the germline V gene (reference sequence). The CDR3 is 17 amino acids. Germline trimming cut 4 bases from V and 4 bases from J; bases unmatched to any gene: 10. The DNA of the CDR3 is TGTGCCAGTAGTACCCGCGCGGGGGGGTGGTTCACCGGGGAGCTGTTTTTT. Its translation: CASSTRAGGWFTGELFF.

The genes are TRBV10-3 and TRBJ2-7; 7 bases fit TRBD2. This CDR3 region has 14 residues. CDR1 ENHRY and CDR2 SYGVKD come from the germline V gene. V lost 8 bases, J lost 1 base, and 8 bases stayed unmatched. The CDR3 is CAIAHGTNSYEQYF. The CDR3 bases are TGTGCCATCGCCCACGGGACTAATTCCTACGAGCAGTACTTC.

The chain has TRBV6-5 and TRBJ2-1; tentatively, D is TRBD1 (6 bases). V was cut by 5 bases and J by 6 bases, with 11 bases left in between. The CDR3 spans 13 residues. In germline, CDR1 is MNHEY, CDR2 SVGAGI. The CDR3 is CASSEGQSNEQFF. The CDR3 DNA sequence: TGTGCCAGCAGTGAAGGACAGTCCAATGAGCAGTTCTTC.

The chain has TRBV11-1 and TRBJ2-1; TRBD2 agrees at 8 bases. Germline V gene data show CDR1 as SGHAT and CDR2 as FQDESV (reference sequence). V shed 1 base and J 2 bases; nucleotides not matched to a gene: 10. CDR3 length: 18 amino acids. The CDR3 loop reads CASSLDADGGGPYNEQFF. The CDR3 DNA reads TGTGCCAGCAGCTTAGACGCAGACGGCGGGGGGCCCTACAATGAGCAGTTCTTC. Full variable domain (outside the CDR3, taken from reference TRBV11-1 and TRBJ2-1): EAEVAQSPRYKITEKSQAVAFWCDPISGHATLYWYRQILGQGPELLVQFQDESVVDDSQLPKDRFSAERLKGVDSTLKIQPAELGDSAMYLCASSLDADGGGPYNEQFFGPGTRLTVL.

The rearrangement uses TRBV14 and TRBJ2-6; D remains unclear. Germline loops: CDR1 SGHDN, CDR2 FVKESK. The CDR3 contains 15 residues. The ends were cut back, 3 bases at V and 2 bases at J, with 8 bases in the middle. The DNA for the CDR3 is TGTGCCAGCAGCCAGTTATTAACTGGGGCCAACGTCCTGACTTTC. As protein: CASSQLLTGANVLTF.

The chain is built from TRBV6-5 and TRBJ2-5; 12 nucleotides agree with TRBD2. Germline trimming cut 5 bases from V and 2 bases from J; bases unmatched to any gene: 3. The CDR3 loop spans 15 amino acids. Germline V lookup: CDR1 MNHEY, CDR2 SVGAGI. CDR3 sequence: CASSRTSGEQETQYF. CDR3 sequence (DNA): TGTGCCAGCAGTCGGACTAGCGGGGAACAAGAGACCCAGTACTTC.

This chain uses TRBV10-1 with TRBJ1-6; D is undetermined. Trimming cost V 0 bases and J 7 bases, with 4 bases left between them. This CDR3 has 13 amino acids. Germline values: CDR1 WNHNN, CDR2 SYGVQD (reference sequence). Here the CDR3 DNA reads TGCGCCAGCAGTGAGTCGGTGAATTCACCCCTCCACTTT. The encoded protein is CASSESVNSPLHF.

The chain uses TRBV11-2 and TRBJ2-1; D gene unclear. The germline gives CDR1 SGHAT, CDR2 FQNNGV. The length of the CDR3 is 11 residues. Trimming cost V 5 bases and J 7 bases, with 6 bases left between them. CDR3 sequence (DNA): TGTGCCAGCAGCCCCTCAAATGAGCAGTTCTTC. This translates into CASSPSNEQFF.